This T cell receptor (beta chain) comes out of a study of CD8+ T cells in alopecia areata. Following RNA extraction, reverse transcription yielded cDNA that acted as the sequencing template. This table comes from immunoSEQ multiplex PCR, and its TCRdb copy is limited to in-frame clones, with some not included. The sample records about 200,000 clones, 55% to 70% being singletons. This CDR3 is 12 amino acids long. Germline assignment: CDR1 ENHRY and CDR2 SYGVKD. Between the trimmed V and J ends, which lost 0 bases and 2 bases, there was a span of 2 bases. Treatment meaning: oral pan-JAK inhibitor, 5-10 mg twice daily.

The material sequenced was CD4+ T cells sorted from blood, taken at week 4, from a patient treated with tofacitinib. This TCR was recovered from a human donor with alopecia areata. The V and J genes are TRBV10-3 and TRBJ2-7; D ambiguous. The CDR3 coding sequence is TGTGCCATCAGTGAGTCCCCCTACGAGCAGTACTTC. Translation gives CAISESPYEQYF.